The clone carrying this T cell receptor (beta chain) was seen a few times. This sample stems from a study of blood T cell repertoires in COVID-19. About the research overall: Acute-phase and convalescent COVID-19 samples originated in the United States, Italy and Spain.

In the original workflow: Reference gene primer amplification gave estimated nucleated cell counts. Only in-frame clones appear in the TCRdb table, and some are missing; sequencing was by immunoSEQ multiplex PCR. The DNA was the basis for D and trimming; V, J and clone size are from that table. The table has 280,000 or so clones, nearly 90% seen once. V lost 6 bases and J 0 bases, leaving 18 bases between the germline ends. This CDR3 contains 17 residues. Germline V lookup: CDR1 MNHEY, CDR2 SMNVEV (reference sequence). Participants, 18 to 89 years old, spanned some 23 US areas. The clonotype was recovered from a woman between 18 and 30 years old with acute COVID-19. Sequenced: PBMCs or T cells enriched from blood (not recorded which). V gene TRBV27 combines with J gene TRBJ2-1, with D hard to call. CDR3 loop: CASRTHGGTNSYNEQFF. Here the CDR3 DNA reads TGTGCCAGCAGGACCCATGGCGGTACTAACTCCTACAATGAGCAGTTCTTC.